These 27 T cell receptor beta chains came from one sample sequenced in a study of T cell changes during pregnancy in multiple sclerosis. Here immunoSEQ multiplex PCR was the method, and the copy in TCRdb shows in-frame clones only, minus some. The repertoire has 65,000 to 75,000 clones, just under 95% of them found once; the top ten carry 3% to 4%. The starting material was peripheral blood, obtained after pregnancy. The receptors shown here come from a female donor in good health, enrolled as a control in a pregnancy study.

This clone was seen only once. The chain recombines TRBV10-2 with TRBJ2-2; possibly TRBD1 for D (6 bases). CDR3 length equals 11 residues. Per the germline V gene, CDR1 is WSHSY and CDR2 is SAAADI. Trimming pared 10 bases from V and 6 bases from J, leaving 9 bases between. The CDR3 nucleotides are TGCGCCACCACAGGGTCCGGGGAGCTGTTTTTT. Translation: CATTGSGELFF.

V is TRBV5-1 and J is TRBJ2-7, with 9 bases identical to TRBD1. This CDR3 comprises 16 residues. J lost 6 bases, V lost 4 bases, and 14 bases had no gene match. The germline gives CDR1 SGHRS, CDR2 YFSETQ. CDR3 coding DNA: TGCGCCAGCAGCCCAAGCGGCGGGACAGGGAGTCTCGAGCAGTACTTC. The encoded protein is CASSPSGGTGSLEQYF.

The chain employs TRBV7-9 and TRBJ2-2, with TRBD2 matching over 9 bases. The germline CDR1 and CDR2 sequences are SEHNR and FQNEAQ (reference sequence). The CDR3 has 18 residues. Trimming took 3 bases from V and 0 from J; bases not matched to a gene: 8. The chain's CDR3 is CASSFGLALNANTGELFF. Here the CDR3 DNA reads TGTGCCAGCAGCTTTGGACTAGCGTTAAACGCGAACACCGGGGAGCTGTTTTTT.

The V call is TRBV28, the J call TRBJ1-2, with a weak D call TRBD1 (6 bases). Germline CDR1 reads MDHEN; CDR2 reads SYDVKM. CDR3 length equals 15 residues. Trimming took 5 bases from V and 8 from J, leaving 21 bases between them. The CDR3 loop reads CASSPRNGGAEGYTF. The CDR3 nucleotides are TGTGCCAGCAGTCCCCGTAACGGGGGGGCGGAAGGCTACACCTTC.

The chain joins TRBV19 to TRBJ1-5, with 9 bases that match TRBD1. The CDR3 is made up of 15 amino acids. V lost 6 bases, J lost 4 bases, and 7 bases stayed unmatched. The germline V gene encodes CDR1 LNHDA and CDR2 SQIVND (reference sequence). The CDR3 nucleotides read TGTGCCAGTAGGGGCGGACAGGGGATAAATCAGCCCCAGCATTTT. It encodes CASRGGQGINQPQHF. Based on the CDR3 plus reference TRBV19 and TRBJ1-5, the full variable domain is DGGITQSPKYLFRKEGQNVTLSCEQNLNHDAMYWYRQDPGQGLRLIYYSQIVNDFQKGDIAEGYSVSREKKESFPLTVTSAQKNPTAFYLCASRGGQGINQPQHFGDGTRLSIL.

This rearrangement joins TRBV19 to TRBJ2-5; possible D gene TRBD1, 6 bases. The CDR3 runs 15 residues. V gave up 5 bases and J gave up 1 base, with 14 bases separating them. Germline V lookup: CDR1 LNHDA, CDR2 SQIVND (reference sequence). The CDR3 DNA sequence: TGTGCCAGTAGTGCCCTGGGGACAACCCAAGAGACCCAGTACTTC. Its protein is CASSALGTTQETQYF.

The chain couples TRBV5-1 to TRBJ2-7; 9 bases match TRBD1. V lost 4 bases to trimming and J lost 6 bases; unmatched junction nucleotides: 5. Per the germline V gene, CDR1 is SGHRS and CDR2 is YFSETQ. The CDR3 has 13 amino acids. CDR3 amino acids: CASSATGGGEQYF. The CDR3 DNA is TGCGCCAGCAGCGCGACAGGGGGGGGCGAGCAGTACTTC.

For this clone: Germline is not matched at one junction end, which may reflect a read error. This chain joins TRBV25-1 and TRBJ1-6; D unclear. The V gene's germline CDR1 is MGHDK and CDR2 SYGVNS. This CDR3 is 12 amino acids long. Written as DNA, the CDR3 is TGTGCCAGCAGCCGAGGCGATTCAGCCCTCCACTTT. Its protein product is CASSRGDSALHF.

The chain couples TRBV6-6 to TRBJ1-2; D unclear. The V end lost 0 bases, the J end lost 7 bases, and 6 bases lay between the germline ends. The CDR3 totals 12 residues. Germline assignment: CDR1 MNHNY and CDR2 SVGAGI (reference sequence). For the CDR3, the DNA is TGTGCCAGCAGTTACTCGAGAGCTGGCTACACCTTC. It encodes CASSYSRAGYTF.

The CDR3 protein is CASSIHRGTGELFF. The CDR3 nucleotides are TGCGCCAGCAGCATACACAGGGGAACCGGGGAGCTGTTTTTT. V and J are TRBV5-1 and TRBJ2-2; TRBD1 aligns across 7 bases. Germline V gene sequence: CDR1 SGHRS, CDR2 YFSETQ. Trimming at V came to 4 bases and at J to 5 bases, leaving 5 bases not matched to a gene. The CDR3 is 14 amino acids.

This clone was detected once. V gene TRBV15 combines with J gene TRBJ2-7; 10 bases are a match to TRBD1. Germline values: CDR1 LNHNV, CDR2 YYDKDF (reference sequence). The CDR3 consists of 16 residues. The V and J ends lost 1 base and 4 bases, in that order; junction bases with no gene match: 7. The CDR3 region has the DNA TGTGCCACCAGCAGAGGCGCCCGGACAGGGGGGTACGAGCAGTACTTC. Translation gives CATSRGARTGGYEQYF.

The rearrangement uses TRBV9 and TRBJ2-2; D is possibly TRBD1 (5 bases). This CDR3 region has 15 residues. With 0 bases removed from V and 5 bases from J, the gap between germline ends came to 11 bases. Germline CDR1 and CDR2: SGDLS and YYNGEE. The CDR3 DNA reads as TGTGCCAGCAGCGTAGCAGGGTTCGAGACCGGGGAGCTGTTTTTT. This codes for CASSVAGFETGELFF.

The chain employs TRBV5-1 and TRBJ2-1; tentatively, D is TRBD2 (6 bases). Trimming stripped 4 bases from V and 6 bases from J, with 14 bases between. Germline V lookup: CDR1 SGHRS, CDR2 YFSETQ. The CDR3 is 14 amino acids. The CDR3 spells CASSQASASNEQFF. The CDR3, as DNA: TGCGCCAGCAGCCAAGCTAGCGCCTCCAATGAGCAGTTCTTC. Together with reference TRBV5-1 and TRBJ2-1, the CDR3 gives the full variable domain: KAGVTQTPRYLIKTRGQQVTLSCSPISGHRSVSWYQQTPGQGLQFLFEYFSETQRNKGNFPGRFSGRQFSNSRSEMNVSTLELGDSALYLCASSQASASNEQFFGPGTRLTVL.

The V gene is TRBV4-2, the J gene TRBJ1-2; D is perhaps TRBD1 (6 bases). This CDR3 comprises 15 residues. CDR1 LGHNA and CDR2 YNFKEQ come from the germline V gene. Trimming shortened V by 2 bases and J by 7 bases, and 17 bases separated the two germline ends. CDR3 DNA sequence: TGTGCCAGCAGCCAACCTCCGGACAGACTCATTGGCTACACCTTC. As protein: CASSQPPDRLIGYTF.

The table lists this clone with a few counts. The chain couples TRBV28 to TRBJ1-6, with TRBD1 identical over 8 bases. This CDR3 is built from 15 residues. The germline V gene encodes CDR1 MDHEN and CDR2 SYDVKM. V was clipped by 7 bases and J by 7 bases; unmatched bases: 9. The CDR3 nucleotides read TGTGCCAGCACCATCGGACAGGGATGGAATTCACCCCTCCACTTT. Protein sequence: CASTIGQGWNSPLHF.

The CDR3 sequence: CSVDGTSGYNEQFF. Written as DNA, the CDR3 is TGCAGCGTCGACGGGACTAGCGGATACAATGAGCAGTTCTTC. This sequence joins TRBV29-1 and TRBJ2-1, with 11 bases identical to TRBD2. Germline CDR1 is SQVTM and CDR2 is ANQGSEA. Trimming at V came to 6 bases and at J to 4 bases, leaving 5 bases not matched to a gene. The CDR3 consists of 14 residues.

V gene TRBV7-2 combines with J gene TRBJ2-7; 7 bases align to TRBD2. Trimming removed 4 bases from V and 5 bases from J; junction bases left unmatched: 14. Germline V gene sequence: CDR1 SGHTA, CDR2 FQGNSA. CDR3 length: 16 residues. CDR3 residues: CASSSQSGGRRNEQYF. CDR3 DNA: TGTGCCAGCAGCTCCCAGAGTGGCGGGAGAAGAAACGAGCAGTACTTC.

The chain couples TRBV7-9 to TRBJ1-2; 8 nucleotides align to TRBD1. The V gene's germline CDR1 is SEHNR and CDR2 FQNEAQ (reference sequence). The length of the CDR3 is 14 residues. The V gene end was trimmed by 2 bases and the J gene end by 2 bases; junction bases not matched to a gene: 1. The CDR3 region is CASSLNRGNYGYTF. The CDR3 nucleotides are TGTGCCAGCAGCTTAAACAGGGGGAACTATGGCTACACCTTC. The whole variable domain, remainder taken from reference TRBV7-9 and TRBJ1-2, is DTGVSQNPRHKITKRGQNVTFRCDPISEHNRLYWYRQTLGQGPEFLTYFQNEAQLEKSRLLSDRFSAERPKGSFSTLEIQRTEQGDSAMYLCASSLNRGNYGYTFGSGTRLTVV.

The chain couples TRBV28 to TRBJ1-3; D not resolved. CDR3 length: 15 residues. Trimming removed 5 bases at V and 0 bases at J, with 11 bases between. Germline V lookup: CDR1 MDHEN, CDR2 SYDVKM. The chain's CDR3 is CASSPYRGSGNTIYF. The CDR3 region has the DNA TGTGCCAGCAGTCCGTACCGGGGCTCTGGAAACACCATATATTTT.

The genes are TRBV28 and TRBJ1-3, with TRBD1 identical over 7 bases. The J segment lost 1 base and the V segment lost 7 bases, leaving 7 bases of the junction unmatched. CDR1 is MDHEN, CDR2 SYDVKM, per germline. This CDR3 spans 15 amino acids. The CDR3 loop is CASTLDRESGNTIYF. CDR3 DNA: TGTGCCAGCACCCTTGACAGGGAATCTGGAAACACCATATATTTT.

The chain has TRBV5-1 and TRBJ1-1; D is possibly TRBD1 (5 bases). Germline V CDR1 and CDR2: SGHRS, YFSETQ. Trimming removed 6 bases at V and 6 bases at J, with 18 bases between. The CDR3 spans 14 residues. This CDR3 is CASTPDSLSSEAFF. The CDR3 DNA reads TGCGCCAGCACACCAGACAGCCTCTCCTCTGAAGCTTTCTTT.

The V gene is TRBV7-9, the J gene TRBJ1-2, with 7 bases aligning to TRBD1. Per the germline V gene, CDR1 is SEHNR and CDR2 is FQNEAQ (reference sequence). Trimming at V came to 7 bases and at J to 4 bases, leaving 15 bases not matched to a gene. The CDR3 runs to 16 residues. The CDR3 bases are TGTGCCAGCACCCCAAGCGCAGGACAGGCCGGCTATGGCTACACCTTC. Translated: CASTPSAGQAGYGYTF.

The chain uses TRBV27 and TRBJ2-1; 13 nucleotides match TRBD2. Germline CDR1 MNHEY, CDR2 SMNVEV (reference sequence). The CDR3 sequence is 17 residues long. J lost 4 bases, V lost 5 bases, and 8 bases had no gene match. CDR3 sequence reads: CASSPGLAGVLYNEQFF. The CDR3 DNA reads as TGTGCCAGCAGTCCCGGACTAGCGGGGGTACTGTACAATGAGCAGTTCTTC.

The V call is TRBV2, the J call TRBJ2-7, with 14 bases aligning to TRBD2. The CDR3 has 17 amino acids. V lost 3 bases and J lost 2; bases outside the gene matches: 6. Germline-derived CDR1 and CDR2 are SNHLY and FYNNEI. This chain's CDR3 is CASSDPGLAGVTYEQYF. The CDR3 coding sequence is TGTGCCAGCAGTGATCCGGGACTAGCGGGAGTAACCTACGAGCAGTACTTC.

The genes are TRBV5-4 and TRBJ1-2; D unclear. The CDR3 totals 13 residues. The ends were cut back, 2 bases at V and 5 bases at J, with 10 bases in the middle. Germline values: CDR1 SGHNT, CDR2 YYREEE (reference sequence). The CDR3 nucleotides read TGTGCCAGCAGCTTTAGTACGGTATATGGCTACACCTTC. Translation: CASSFSTVYGYTF. Full variable domain (missing parts from reference TRBV5-4 and TRBJ1-2): ETGVTQSPTHLIKTRGQQVTLRCSSQSGHNTVSWYQQALGQGPQFIFQYYREEENGRGNFPPRFSGLQFPNYSSELNVNALELDDSALYLCASSFSTVYGYTFGSGTRLTVV.

V and J are TRBV29-1 and TRBJ2-7; 8 bases match TRBD2. This CDR3 has 14 residues. V shed 5 bases and J 5 bases; nucleotides not matched to a gene: 11. Germline CDR1 SQVTM, CDR2 ANQGSEA. CDR3 coding DNA: TGCAGCGTTAATAAAGGCGGGAGGTCCGACGAGCAGTACTTC. Amino acid sequence: CSVNKGGRSDEQYF.

The chain is built from TRBV4-3 and TRBJ2-1; TRBD2 agrees at 10 bases. Germline-derived CDR1 and CDR2 are LGHNA and YSLEER. This CDR3 contains 15 residues. The ends lost 0 bases at V and 10 bases at J; junction bases unmatched: 6. The CDR3 here is CASSQDVLAGVEQFF. The DNA of the CDR3 is TGCGCCAGCAGCCAAGATGTCCTAGCGGGAGTCGAGCAGTTCTTC.